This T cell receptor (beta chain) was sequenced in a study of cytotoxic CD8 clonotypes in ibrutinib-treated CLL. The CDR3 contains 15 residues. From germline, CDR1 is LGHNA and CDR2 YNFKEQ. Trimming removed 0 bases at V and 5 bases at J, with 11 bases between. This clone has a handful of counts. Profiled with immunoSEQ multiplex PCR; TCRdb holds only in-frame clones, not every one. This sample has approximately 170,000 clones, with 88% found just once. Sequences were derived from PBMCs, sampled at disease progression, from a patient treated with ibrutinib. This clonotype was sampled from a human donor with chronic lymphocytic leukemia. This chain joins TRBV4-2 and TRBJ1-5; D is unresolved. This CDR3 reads CASSQDGQLHQPQHF. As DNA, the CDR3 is TGTGCCAGCAGCCAAGATGGGCAGCTTCATCAGCCCCAGCATTTT.